One sample yielded the 11 T cell receptor beta chains listed below, sequenced in a study of cytomegalovirus exposure and HLA in healthy donors (dated 2017 in TCRdb). The library was prepared using the immunoSEQ multiplex PCR assay. For the multiplex PCR, a mixture combining 60 forward primers for TCR Vbeta segments and 13 reverse primers for TCR Jbeta segments was used. This is the immuneACCESS table as TCRdb keeps it, with only in-frame sequences that have V and J called. A part of the clones is gone; compared with another copy, unresolved V genes explain less than half, and the rest is unexplained. The sample records about 190,000 clones, just under 75% of which are singletons. Clones ranked in the top ten supply under 5% of the sample. Sequenced: PBMCs. The source of these receptors is a young man in good health and CMV-seropositive.

The chain has TRBV7-2 and TRBJ2-1, with 9 bases lining up with TRBD2. Losses at the gene ends were 6 bases for V and 9 bases for J; bases not matched to a gene: 9. Germline V CDR1 and CDR2: SGHTA, FQGNSA. This CDR3 has 14 residues. CDR3 DNA: TGTGCCAGCAGACGGCCTAGCGGGACTCCTGAGCAGTTCTTC. Residues: CASRRPSGTPEQFF.

The chain joins TRBV19 to TRBJ2-5, with TRBD2 identical over 8 bases. Germline lookup yields CDR1 LNHDA and CDR2 SQIVND (reference sequence). Trimming at V came to 4 bases and at J to 5 bases, leaving 3 bases not matched to a gene. The CDR3 spans 13 residues. The CDR3: CASSRGLVETQYF. In nucleotides, the CDR3 is TGTGCCAGTAGTAGGGGACTAGTGGAGACCCAGTACTTC.

The V call is TRBV23-1, the J call TRBJ1-5; D might be TRBD1 (5 bases). TRBV23-1 is treated as an ORF (open reading frame) with a function not yet certain. The CDR3 is 16 amino acids. V lost 1 base and J 1 base, leaving 11 bases between the germline ends. CDR3 sequence: CASSQWGPVSNQPQHF. The CDR3 DNA is TGCGCCAGCAGTCAATGGGGCCCCGTAAGCAATCAGCCCCAGCATTTT.

The chain uses TRBV29-1 and TRBJ2-3; TRBD2 agrees at 8 bases. V shed 0 bases and J 2 bases; nucleotides not matched to a gene: 4. The CDR3 sequence is 15 residues long. The V gene's germline CDR1 is SQVTM and CDR2 ANQGSEA. The CDR3 nucleotides are TGCAGCGTTGAAGATATAGCGGGATTCACAGATACGCAGTATTTT. Translating gives CSVEDIAGFTDTQYF.

The chain employs TRBV7-3 and TRBJ2-3; D not resolved. Trimming stripped 6 bases from V and 0 bases from J, with 4 bases between. The CDR3 sequence is 12 residues long. Germline CDR1 and CDR2: SGHTA and FQGTGA. In DNA, the CDR3 is TGTGCCAGCAGTCGTAGCACAGATACGCAGTATTTT. It specifies CASSRSTDTQYF. The variable domain in full, completed from reference TRBV7-3 and TRBJ2-3, reads GAGVSQTPSNKVTEKGKYVELRCDPISGHTALYWYRQSLGQGPEFLIYFQGTGAADDSGLPNDRFFAVRPEGSVSTLKIQRTERGDSAVYLCASSRSTDTQYFGPGTRLTVL.

The chain recombines TRBV5-1 with TRBJ2-5, with unresolved D. The ends were cut back, 0 bases at V and 4 bases at J, with 10 bases in the middle. CDR1 and CDR2 (germline): SGHRS, YFSETQ. This CDR3 contains 14 residues. The CDR3 reads CASSLVSPGETQYF. The DNA for the CDR3 is TGCGCCAGCAGCTTGGTTTCACCGGGAGAGACCCAGTACTTC.

Worth noting for this clone: The CDR3 does not end in the conserved phenylalanine or tryptophan, so this is likely a read error. No DNA is shown, since the ends of the CDR3 on it are uncertain; the CDR3 is the one TCRdb lists. The chain carries TRBV15 and TRBJ2-2; TRBD2 is the table's D call, not checked against the DNA. The CDR3 is made up of 15 amino acids, end residues included. Germline CDR1 LNHNV, CDR2 YYDKDF (reference sequence). CDR3 residues: CATSRVPANTGERFL.

This clone was detected only a few times. The chain combines TRBV9 with TRBJ2-2; 10 nucleotides match TRBD2. The CDR3 has 14 residues. Trimming at V came to 4 bases and at J to 7 bases, leaving 4 bases not matched to a gene. Germline CDR1 SGDLS, CDR2 YYNGEE. CDR3 bases: TGTGCCAGCAGCACTAGCGGGGATGGCGGGGAGCTGTTTTTT. This sequence encodes CASSTSGDGGELFF.

Comment on this clone: An end of the junction does not agree with germline; a read error may underlie this. V usage is TRBV6-5 and J usage is TRBJ1-4; D possibly corresponds to TRBD1 (6 bases). The CDR3 is made up of 10 amino acids. From germline, CDR1 is MNHEY and CDR2 SVGAGI. The CDR3 DNA is TGTGCCAGCAGCCACAGGGAGTGGGTTTTT. The encoded protein is CASSHREWVF.

The rearrangement links TRBV6-6 to TRBJ1-2, with D uncertain. CDR3 size: 15 residues. Germline V gives CDR1 MNHNY, CDR2 SVGAGI (reference sequence). Trimming removed 4 bases at V and 6 bases at J, with 18 bases between. DNA for the CDR3: TGTGCCAGCAGTTCAAGCGTTACGGCTTTAAATGGCTACACCTTC. This codes for CASSSSVTALNGYTF.

V usage is TRBV6-6 and J usage is TRBJ2-7, with 11 bases aligning to TRBD2. Germline-derived CDR1 and CDR2 are MNHNY and SVGAGI (reference sequence). The CDR3 extends over 15 amino acids. V gave up 2 bases and J gave up 4 bases; unmatched junction bases: 4. The CDR3 region is CASSYGTSGRYEQYF. The DNA of the CDR3 is TGTGCCAGCAGTTACGGGACTAGCGGAAGGTACGAGCAGTACTTC.